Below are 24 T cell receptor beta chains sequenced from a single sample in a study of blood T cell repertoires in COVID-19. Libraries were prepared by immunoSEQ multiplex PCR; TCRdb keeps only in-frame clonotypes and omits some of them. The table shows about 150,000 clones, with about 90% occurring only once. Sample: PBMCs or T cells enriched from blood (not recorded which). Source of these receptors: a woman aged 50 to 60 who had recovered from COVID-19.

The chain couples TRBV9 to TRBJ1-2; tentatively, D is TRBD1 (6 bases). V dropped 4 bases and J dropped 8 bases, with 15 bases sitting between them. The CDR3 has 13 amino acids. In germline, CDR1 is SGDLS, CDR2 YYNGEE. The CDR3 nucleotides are TGTGCCAGCAGCCCTACCGGACAGTCCGGCTACACCTTC. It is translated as CASSPTGQSGYTF.

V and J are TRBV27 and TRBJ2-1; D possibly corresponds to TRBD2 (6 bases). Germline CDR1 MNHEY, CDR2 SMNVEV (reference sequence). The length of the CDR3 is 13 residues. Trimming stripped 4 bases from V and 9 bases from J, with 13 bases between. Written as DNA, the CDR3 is TGTGCCAGCAGTTGGGGACGGGAGTCTGAGCAGTTCTTC. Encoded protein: CASSWGRESEQFF.

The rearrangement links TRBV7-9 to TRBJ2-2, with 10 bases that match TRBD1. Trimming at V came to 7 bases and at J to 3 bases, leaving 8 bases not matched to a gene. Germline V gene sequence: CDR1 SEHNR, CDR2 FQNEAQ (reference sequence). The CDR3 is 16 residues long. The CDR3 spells CASIARTGGYTGELFF. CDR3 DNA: TGTGCCAGCATCGCGCGGACAGGGGGTTACACCGGGGAGCTGTTTTTT.

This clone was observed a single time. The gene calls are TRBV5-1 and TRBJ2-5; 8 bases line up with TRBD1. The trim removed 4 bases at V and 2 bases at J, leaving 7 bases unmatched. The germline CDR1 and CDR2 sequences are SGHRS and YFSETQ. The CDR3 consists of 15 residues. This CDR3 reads CASSLAGQGQETQYF. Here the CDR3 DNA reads TGCGCCAGCAGCCTTGCAGGACAGGGACAAGAGACCCAGTACTTC.

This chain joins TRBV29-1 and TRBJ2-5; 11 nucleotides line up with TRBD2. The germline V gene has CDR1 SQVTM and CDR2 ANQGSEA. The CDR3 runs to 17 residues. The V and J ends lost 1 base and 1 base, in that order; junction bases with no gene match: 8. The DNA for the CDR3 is TGCAGCGTTGAAGGAGCTAGCGGGAGGTACCCCCAAGAGACCCAGTACTTC. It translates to CSVEGASGRYPQETQYF.

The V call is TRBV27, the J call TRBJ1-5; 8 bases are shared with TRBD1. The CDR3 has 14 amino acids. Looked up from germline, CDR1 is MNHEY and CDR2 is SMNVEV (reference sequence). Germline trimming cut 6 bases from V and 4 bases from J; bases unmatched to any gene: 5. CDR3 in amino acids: CASSLGTGNQPQHF. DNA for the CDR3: TGTGCCAGCAGCCTGGGGACAGGTAATCAGCCCCAGCATTTT.

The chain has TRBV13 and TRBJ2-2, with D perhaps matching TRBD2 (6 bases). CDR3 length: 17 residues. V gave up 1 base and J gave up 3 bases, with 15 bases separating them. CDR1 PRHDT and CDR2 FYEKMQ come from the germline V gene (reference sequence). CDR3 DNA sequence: TGTGCCAGCAGCTTAGTGGGACTTTCGTACTACACCGGGGAGCTGTTTTTT. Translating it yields CASSLVGLSYYTGELFF.

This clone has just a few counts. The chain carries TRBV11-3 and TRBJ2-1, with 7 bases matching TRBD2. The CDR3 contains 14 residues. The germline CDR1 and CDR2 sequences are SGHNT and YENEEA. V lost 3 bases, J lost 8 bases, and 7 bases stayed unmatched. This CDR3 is CASSLGGEVDEQFF. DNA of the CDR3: TGTGCCAGCAGCTTGGGGGGGGAGGTCGATGAGCAGTTCTTC.

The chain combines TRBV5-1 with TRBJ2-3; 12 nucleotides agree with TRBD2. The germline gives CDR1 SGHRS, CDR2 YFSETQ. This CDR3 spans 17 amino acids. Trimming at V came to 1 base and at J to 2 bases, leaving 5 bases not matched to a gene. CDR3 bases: TGCGCCAGCAGCTTGCTAGCGGGAGGGCCGGACACAGATACGCAGTATTTT. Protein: CASSLLAGGPDTDTQYF. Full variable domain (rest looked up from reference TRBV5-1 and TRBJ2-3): KAGVTQTPRYLIKTRGQQVTLSCSPISGHRSVSWYQQTPGQGLQFLFEYFSETQRNKGNFPGRFSGRQFSNSRSEMNVSTLELGDSALYLCASSLLAGGPDTDTQYFGPGTRLTVL.

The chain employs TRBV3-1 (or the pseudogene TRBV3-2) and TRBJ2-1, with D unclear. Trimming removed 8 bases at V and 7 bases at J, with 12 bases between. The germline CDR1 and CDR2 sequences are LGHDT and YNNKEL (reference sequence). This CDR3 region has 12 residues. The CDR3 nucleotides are TGTGCCAGCGGGCGCCTGCCGAATGAGCAGTTCTTC. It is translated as CASGRLPNEQFF.

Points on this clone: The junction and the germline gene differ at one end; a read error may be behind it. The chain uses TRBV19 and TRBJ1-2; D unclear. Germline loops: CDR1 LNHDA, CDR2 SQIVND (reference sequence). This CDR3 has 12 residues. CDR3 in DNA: TGTGCCAGTAGCACCCCGACGGGTCTGAAGTCCTTC. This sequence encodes CASSTPTGLKSF.

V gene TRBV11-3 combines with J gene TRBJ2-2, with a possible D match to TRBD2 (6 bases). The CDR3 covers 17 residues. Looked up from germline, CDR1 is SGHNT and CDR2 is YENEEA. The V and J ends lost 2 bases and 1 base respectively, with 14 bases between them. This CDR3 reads CASSLFGGGRNTGELFF. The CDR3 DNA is TGTGCCAGCAGCTTATTTGGAGGAGGGAGGAACACCGGGGAGCTGTTTTTT.

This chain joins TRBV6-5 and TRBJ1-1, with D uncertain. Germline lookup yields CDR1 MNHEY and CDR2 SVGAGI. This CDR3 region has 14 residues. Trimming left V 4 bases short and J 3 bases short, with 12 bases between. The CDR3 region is CASSSLLYDTEAFF. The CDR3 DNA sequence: TGTGCCAGCAGTTCACTCCTTTATGACACTGAAGCTTTCTTT.

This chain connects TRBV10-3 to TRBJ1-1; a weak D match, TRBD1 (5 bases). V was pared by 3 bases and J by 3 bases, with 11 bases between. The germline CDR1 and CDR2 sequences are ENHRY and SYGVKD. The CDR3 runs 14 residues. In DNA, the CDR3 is TGTGCCATCAGTGAAAGAGGGGAGGACACTGAAGCTTTCTTT. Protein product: CAISERGEDTEAFF.

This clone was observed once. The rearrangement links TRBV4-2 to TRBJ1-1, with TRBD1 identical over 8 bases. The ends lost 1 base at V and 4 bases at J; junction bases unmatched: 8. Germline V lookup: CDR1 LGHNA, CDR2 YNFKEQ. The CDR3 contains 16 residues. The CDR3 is CASSQVQGAQGTEAFF. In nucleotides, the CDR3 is TGTGCCAGCAGCCAAGTTCAGGGGGCGCAGGGCACTGAAGCTTTCTTT.

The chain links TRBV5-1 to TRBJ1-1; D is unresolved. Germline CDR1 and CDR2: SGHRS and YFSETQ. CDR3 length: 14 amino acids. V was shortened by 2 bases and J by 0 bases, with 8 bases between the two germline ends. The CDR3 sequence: CASSLGDVNTEAFF. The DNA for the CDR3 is TGCGCCAGCAGCTTAGGAGATGTGAACACTGAAGCTTTCTTT.

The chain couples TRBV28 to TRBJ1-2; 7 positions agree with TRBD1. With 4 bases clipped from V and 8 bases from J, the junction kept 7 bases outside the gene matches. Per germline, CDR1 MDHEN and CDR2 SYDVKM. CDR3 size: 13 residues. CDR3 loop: CASSSGQVRGYTF. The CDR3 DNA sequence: TGTGCCAGCAGTTCCGGACAGGTCAGGGGCTACACCTTC.

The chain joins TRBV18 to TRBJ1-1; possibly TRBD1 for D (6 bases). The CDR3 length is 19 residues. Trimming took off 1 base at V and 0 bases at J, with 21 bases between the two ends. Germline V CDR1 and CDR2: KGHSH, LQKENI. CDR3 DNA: TGTGCCAGCTCACCACAACTCCAACAGGGTCGAACCATGAACACTGAAGCTTTCTTT. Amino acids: CASSPQLQQGRTMNTEAFF. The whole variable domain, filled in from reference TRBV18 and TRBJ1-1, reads NAGVMQNPRHLVRRRGQEARLRCSPMKGHSHVYWYRQLPEEGLKFMVYLQKENIIDESGMPKERFSAEFPKEGPSILRIQQVVRGDSAAYFCASSPQLQQGRTMNTEAFFGQGTRLTVV.

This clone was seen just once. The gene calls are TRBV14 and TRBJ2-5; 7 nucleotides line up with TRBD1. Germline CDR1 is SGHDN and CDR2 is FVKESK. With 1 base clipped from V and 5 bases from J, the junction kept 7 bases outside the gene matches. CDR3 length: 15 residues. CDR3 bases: TGTGCCAGCAGCCAAGCGAGGGGGCTGGGGGAGACCCAGTACTTC. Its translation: CASSQARGLGETQYF.

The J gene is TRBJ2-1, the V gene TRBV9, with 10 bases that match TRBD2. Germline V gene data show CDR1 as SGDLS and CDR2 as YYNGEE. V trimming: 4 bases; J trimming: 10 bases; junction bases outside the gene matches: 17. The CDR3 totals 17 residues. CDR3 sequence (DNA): TGTGCCAGCAGCCCAAAGAGGGCGAGCGGGAGGGCCGACGAGCAGTTCTTC. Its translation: CASSPKRASGRADEQFF. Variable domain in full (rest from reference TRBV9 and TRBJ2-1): DSGVTQTPKHLITATGQRVTLRCSPRSGDLSVYWYQQSLDQGLQFLIQYYNGEERAKGNILERFSAQQFPDLHSELNLSSLELGDSALYFCASSPKRASGRADEQFFGPGTRLTVL.

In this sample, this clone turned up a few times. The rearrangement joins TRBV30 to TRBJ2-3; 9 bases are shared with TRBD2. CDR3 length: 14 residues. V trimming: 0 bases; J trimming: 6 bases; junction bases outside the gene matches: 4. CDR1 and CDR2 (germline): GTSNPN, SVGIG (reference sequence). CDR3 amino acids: CAWSVGAGGDTQYF. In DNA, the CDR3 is TGTGCCTGGAGTGTGGGAGCGGGGGGCGATACGCAGTATTTT.

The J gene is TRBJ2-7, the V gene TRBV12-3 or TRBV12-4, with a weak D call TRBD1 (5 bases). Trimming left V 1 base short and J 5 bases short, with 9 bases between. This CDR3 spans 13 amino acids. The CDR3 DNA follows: TGTGCCAGCAGTTTAGAACTGGGGCACGAGCAGTACTTC. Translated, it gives CASSLELGHEQYF.

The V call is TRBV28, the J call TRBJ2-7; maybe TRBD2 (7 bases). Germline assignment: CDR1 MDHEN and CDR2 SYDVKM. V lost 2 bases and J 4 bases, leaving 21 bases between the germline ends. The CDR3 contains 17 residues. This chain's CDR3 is CASSLKGGQVLKYEQYF. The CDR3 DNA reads TGTGCCAGCAGTTTAAAGGGGGGGCAGGTGCTAAAGTACGAGCAGTACTTC. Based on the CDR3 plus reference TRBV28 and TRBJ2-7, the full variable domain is DVKVTQSSRYLVKRTGEKVFLECVQDMDHENMFWYRQDPGLGLRLIYFSYDVKMKEKGDIPEGYSVSREKKERFSLILESASTNQTSMYLCASSLKGGQVLKYEQYFGPGTRLTVT.

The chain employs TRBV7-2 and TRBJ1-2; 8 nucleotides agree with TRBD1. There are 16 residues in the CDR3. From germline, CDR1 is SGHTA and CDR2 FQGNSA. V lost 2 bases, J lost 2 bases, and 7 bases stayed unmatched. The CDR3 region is CASSLQAGQANYGYTF. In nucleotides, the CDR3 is TGTGCCAGCAGCTTACAAGCGGGACAGGCCAACTATGGCTACACCTTC.